The 13 T cell receptor beta chains below were found in one sample sequenced in a study of tumor-infiltrating lymphocytes in primary liver carcinoma. A primer matching the constant region was used to make TCR beta cDNA from 500 to 650 ng of total RNA. Amplification in three nested multiplex PCR rounds with slightly modified ARM-PCR gave rise to TCR beta libraries. The first two PCR rounds, roughly 9 cycles each, used TRBV1-TRBV30 forward primers and a C-beta reverse primer. TCRdb called the multiplex PCR reads again in MiXCR, with one record for every CDR3 protein. This sample yields about 120,000 distinct CDR3 sequences, of which 55% to 70% are seen a single time; 7.5% to 10% belongs to the top ten. The source material, 20-30 mg of unsorted bulk tissue, was used to co-extract RNA and DNA. Sequenced sample: tumor-adjacent normal liver tissue. The source is a woman in her fifties or sixties with primary liver carcinoma and hepatitis B virus infection.

This clonotype was seen a single time. A clone one base away is much larger, so this may be a read error. This chain joins TRBV7-9 and TRBJ2-5, with TRBD2 matching 11 bases. The CDR3 has 16 residues. Germline V gene sequence: CDR1 SEHNR, CDR2 FQNEAQ (reference sequence). The CDR3 DNA follows: TGTACCAGCAGCTCATCCATAGCGGGAGGGAAAGAGACCCAGTACTTC. Translated, it gives CTSSSSIAGGKETQYF.

This clonotype was recorded at least ten times. This chain uses TRBV5-1 with TRBJ2-1, with D perhaps assigned TRBD1 or TRBD2 (5 bases each). The length of the CDR3 is 15 residues. Germline CDR1 reads SGHRS; CDR2 reads YFSETQ. The V and J ends lost 0 bases and 0 bases respectively, with 7 bases between them. The DNA of the CDR3 is TGCGCCAGCAGCTTGGGGGGGAGCTCCTACAATGAGCAGTTCTTC. It is translated as CASSLGGSSYNEQFF.

The CDR3 coding sequence is TGTGCCAGCAGCCAGGACAGGGGTATTGGTGGCTACACCTTC. It specifies CASSQDRGIGGYTF. The chain employs TRBV7-3 and TRBJ1-2, with 9 bases identical to TRBD1. CDR3 size: 14 residues. The V gene's germline CDR1 is SGHTA and CDR2 FQGTGA. V shed 5 bases, J shed 7 bases, and the junction held 8 bases outside the gene matches.

A note on this clonotype: Since no conserved phenylalanine or tryptophan closes the CDR3, a read error is the likely cause. This chain links TRBV11-2 with TRBJ2-1; 8 positions match TRBD2. Germline V CDR1 and CDR2: SGHAT, FQNNGV. CDR3 length: 14 amino acids. J was trimmed by 5 bases and V by 6 bases; bases with no gene match: 6. CDR3 region: CASSGGLADNEQFL. The CDR3 DNA reads as TGTGCCAGCAGTGGTGGACTAGCCGACAATGAGCAGTTCCTC.

This clonotype was seen once. V usage is TRBV14 and J usage is TRBJ2-1; 12 bases are a match to TRBD2. The ends lost 4 bases at V and 9 bases at J; junction bases unmatched: 25. The CDR3 has 21 residues. Looked up from germline, CDR1 is SGHDN and CDR2 is FVKESK. CDR3 residues: CASSPLGRGGSETSGSCEQFF. The DNA of the CDR3 is TGTGCCAGCAGCCCCCTAGGCCGCGGGGGTTCAGAGACTAGCGGGAGTTGTGAGCAGTTCTTC.

The chain is built from TRBV29-1 and TRBJ2-2, with a weak D call TRBD2 (6 bases). Germline CDR1 reads SQVTM; CDR2 reads ANQGSEA. The CDR3 loop spans 14 amino acids. This chain's CDR3 is CIIGAGMGSGELFF. CDR3 coding DNA: TGCATCATTGGCGCGGGAATGGGATCCGGGGAGCTGTTTTTT.

On this clonotype itself: A much more abundant neighbour one base away suggests this may be a read error. The chain links TRBV30 to TRBJ2-6; D gene ambiguous. The CDR3 extends over 12 amino acids. The germline V gene has CDR1 GTSNPN and CDR2 SVGIG (reference sequence). The CDR3, as DNA: TGTGCAGCTGCGAGTGGGGCCAACGTCCTGACTTTC. It is translated as CAAASGANVLTF.

This clonotype was picked up many times. This rearrangement joins TRBV5-1 to TRBJ2-2; the D is unclear. Germline V gives CDR1 SGHRS, CDR2 YFSETQ. Trimming removed 0 bases from V and 2 bases from J, with 8 bases in between. This CDR3 spans 15 amino acids. The CDR3 loop reads CASSLAASNTGELFF. The CDR3 nucleotides are TGCGCCAGCAGCTTGGCCGCTAGTAACACCGGGGAGCTGTTTTTT.

Sample share makes this clonotype medium-sized (0.01 to 0.1%). This rearrangement joins TRBV11-3 to TRBJ2-1; tentative D call: TRBD2 (5 bases). This CDR3 has 15 residues. Germline V gives CDR1 SGHNT, CDR2 YENEEA. Trimming shortened V by 3 bases and J by 9 bases, and 18 bases separated the two germline ends. The CDR3 region has the DNA TGTGCCAGCAGCTTGGCAGCGGCTGCCCGGGGTGAGCAGTTCTTC. Translated, it gives CASSLAAAARGEQFF.

A remark on this clonotype: One junction end does not reproduce the germline sequence, and a read error may be involved. The chain couples TRBV6-1 to TRBJ2-3; unclear D gene. There are 14 residues in the CDR3. In germline, CDR1 is MNHNS, CDR2 SASEGT. CDR3 loop: CASSQPYSTDTRYF. CDR3 bases: TGTGCCAGCAGCCAACCTTACAGCACAGATACGCGGTATTTT.

The chain is built from TRBV30 and TRBJ2-1, with 9 bases that match TRBD2. CDR1 GTSNPN and CDR2 SVGIG come from the germline V gene (reference sequence). This CDR3 has 13 amino acids. With 6 bases clipped from V and 9 bases from J, the junction kept 9 bases outside the gene matches. In nucleotides, the CDR3 is TGTGCCTGTAGCGCTCAAGCGGGAGGTGAGCAGTTCTTC. Protein product: CACSAQAGGEQFF.

The chain links TRBV29-1 to TRBJ2-1; 9 nucleotides align to TRBD2. V dropped 3 bases and J dropped 0; count of bases not matched to a gene: 15. Germline loops: CDR1 SQVTM, CDR2 ANQGSEA. The CDR3 runs 19 residues. The CDR3 coding sequence is TGCAGCGTTGACCAACTAGCGGGTGTTTTCTTGTGCTCCTACAATGAGCAGTTCTTC. Translation gives CSVDQLAGVFLCSYNEQFF.

This clonotype was detected many times. The genes are TRBV28 and TRBJ2-1, with 9 bases fitting TRBD1. The CDR3 consists of 15 residues. V lost 4 bases to trimming and J lost 13 bases; unmatched junction nucleotides: 14. Germline V gene lookup returns CDR1 MDHEN and CDR2 SYDVKM. In DNA, the CDR3 is TGTGCCAGCAGTTCCACCCGGACAGGGGTCCCGTATCAGTTCTTC. Its translation: CASSSTRTGVPYQFF.